A single count supports the clone carrying this T cell receptor (beta chain). These data originate in a study of cytomegalovirus exposure and HLA in healthy donors. Germline loops: CDR1 MNHEY, CDR2 SVGAGI. Between the trimmed V and J ends, which lost 4 bases and 2 bases, there was a span of 12 bases. The CDR3 loop spans 14 amino acids. PCR used 60 Vbeta primers and 13 Jbeta primers. Profiling relied on immunoSEQ multiplex PCR, and the TCRdb table lists in-frame clones only, not all of them. The data contain about 140,000 clones, 75% to 90% of them singletons. The J gene is TRBJ2-7, the V gene TRBV6-5; the D is unclear. Sample: PBMCs. This clonotype was sampled from a female donor in good health and CMV-seronegative. CDR3 nucleotides: TGTGCCAGCAGTTCCTCGACATTTACCTACGAGCAGTACTTC. Protein: CASSSSTFTYEQYF.